The following is a TCR beta chain sequence with its context. This specimen belongs to a study of blood T cell repertoires in COVID-19. Turning to the study itself: Collection of acute and convalescent COVID-19 samples took place in the United States, Italy and Spain. T cells, B-cell-depleted T cells, or PBMCs provided the cDNA or gDNA that served as material.

Participants were aged roughly 18 to 90 years from around 25 US areas. Methods used by the authors: Estimation of nucleated cell counts was performed using reference gene primer amplification. Clones were read by immunoSEQ multiplex PCR, and TCRdb kept only the in-frame ones, dropping some. The V and J calls and clone size come from that table; D and trimming were worked out from the DNA. Of roughly 220,000 clones listed, about nine tenths are singletons. V lost 0 bases and J 7 bases, leaving 13 bases between the germline ends. Germline V gene data show CDR1 as SGHRS and CDR2 as YFSETQ. The CDR3 has 15 amino acids.

The gene calls are TRBV5-1 and TRBJ1-4, with D perhaps TRBD1 (5 bases). What was sequenced was PBMCs or T cells enriched from blood (not recorded which). The source is a woman aged 40-49 years with acute COVID-19. The CDR3 DNA sequence: TGCGCCAGCAGCTTGGCAGGGTCGATTAGTGAAAAACTGTTTTTT. Protein: CASSLAGSISEKLFF.